There are a few counts of the clone carrying this T cell receptor beta chain. The germline gives CDR1 KGHSH, CDR2 LQKENI. The CDR3 has 20 amino acids. Trimming pared 2 bases from V and 0 bases from J, leaving 20 bases between. These data come from a study of early T cells in non-severe SARS-CoV-2 infection. Individual cDNA molecules each received unique molecular identifiers attached to them. TCRdb ran MiXCR on the 5' RACE reads and lists one entry per CDR3 protein. The sample comprises roughly 55,000 distinct CDR3 sequences, roughly 6.8% of which are singletons, and roughly 4% rests with the top ten.

The source of this sequence is an adult who was a healthcare worker with PCR-confirmed SARS-CoV-2 infection or an uninfected control (not recorded which). The V and J genes are TRBV18 and TRBJ2-6, with D perhaps TRBD2 (6 bases). The sequenced sample consisted of whole blood. As DNA, the CDR3 is TGTGCCAGCTCACCATTTGACGGCGGGACCCAATCCTCTGGGGCCAACGTCCTGACTTTC. It yields the protein CASSPFDGGTQSSGANVLTF.